A selection of T cell receptor beta chains follows, all from one sample in a study of T cell responses to AZD1222 COVID-19 vaccine. Produced via immunoSEQ multiplex PCR; TCRdb's table is partial and in-frame only. This sample carries tens of thousands of clones, about 88% of them seen once, and the ten largest clones take less than 9%. Material: peripheral blood, obtained 28 days after the second AZD1222 dose. Receptor source: an adult who received the AZD1222 COVID-19 vaccine. Both conserved end residues are part of each CDR3. The D gene is left open where the match is weak. Some rows mark clone size as missing; the rest say once, few, many or name a class of expanded clone.

>TRBV23-1|.|.|TRBJ2-7
CAPAEATTYEQYF
TGCGCCCCAGCTGAGGCAACTACCTACGAGCAGTACTTC
>TRBV6-5|.|.|TRBJ1-1
CASTRQSPMNTEAFF
TGTGCCAGCACCCGACAGTCTCCCATGAACACTGAAGCTTTCTTT
>TRBV28|.|TRBD2|TRBJ2-5
CASSPGTSGRIQETQYF
TGTGCCAGCAGTCCCGGGACTAGCGGGAGGATCCAAGAGACCCAGTACTTC
>TRBV15|.|TRBD1|TRBJ1-1
CATSTTGESLNTEAFF
TGTGCCACCAGCACCACAGGGGAATCATTGAACACTGAAGCTTTCTTT
>TRBV14|.|.|TRBJ1-5
CASSQEFGTAFVYSNQPQHF
TGTGCCAGCAGCCAAGAGTTCGGAACCGCCTTCGTCTATAGCAATCAGCCCCAGCATTTT
>TRBV10-3|.|.|TRBJ1-5
CAISEEVGKPQHF
TGTGCCATCAGTGAGGAGGTGGGCAAGCCCCAGCATTTT
>TRBV12-5|.|TRBD1|TRBJ1-2
CASGSPGTGDYGYTF
TGTGCTAGTGGTTCCCCCGGGACAGGGGACTATGGCTACACCTTC
>TRBV5-4|.|TRBD2|TRBJ2-5
CASSLGTSVPETQYF
TGTGCCAGCAGCTTGGGTACTAGCGTCCCAGAGACCCAGTACTTC
>TRBV29-1|.|.|TRBJ2-1
CSVEPPRFGGTGSSYNEQFF
TGCAGCGTTGAACCCCCCCGCTTTGGGGGGACGGGAAGCTCCTACAATGAGCAGTTCTTC
>TRBV3-1/TRBV3-2|.|.|TRBJ1-2
CASSQRQTTNYGYTF
TGTGCCAGCAGCCAAAGACAGACCACTAACTATGGCTACACCTTC
>TRBV5-6|.|.|TRBJ1-2
CASSLGGADYGYTF
TGTGCCAGCAGCTTGGGAGGGGCTGACTATGGCTACACCTTC
>TRBV9|few|.|TRBJ2-2
CASSVVGGGGGELFF
TGTGCCAGCAGCGTAGTTGGAGGGGGCGGCGGGGAGCTGTTTTTT
>TRBV4-1|.|.|TRBJ2-7
CASSQGLESYEQYF
TGCGCCAGCAGCCAAGGACTAGAAAGCTACGAGCAGTACTTC
>TRBV6-5|.|.|TRBJ1-2
CATTRKTSYGYTF
TGTGCCACCACGAGGAAGACAAGCTATGGCTACACCTTC
>TRBV7-9|once|.|TRBJ2-5
CASSPPYREETQYF
TGTGCCAGCAGCCCCCCCTACAGGGAGGAGACCCAGTACTTC
>TRBV12-5|.|.|TRBJ1-3
CASGLGTSGNTIYF
TGTGCTAGTGGTTTAGGTACCTCTGGAAACACCATATATTTT
>TRBV4-1|.|.|TRBJ1-3
CASSQGTTGNTIYF
TGCGCCAGCAGCCAAGGTACCACTGGAAACACCATATATTTT
>TRBV3-1/TRBV3-2|.|TRBD2|TRBJ2-1
CASSHRLAGGGTQFF
TGTGCCAGCAGCCACAGACTAGCGGGAGGGGGAACGCAGTTCTTC
>TRBV6-1|.|TRBD1|TRBJ1-2
CASSEWRTGAYGYTF
TGTGCCAGCAGTGAATGGCGGACAGGGGCCTATGGCTACACCTTC
>TRBV4-1|once|TRBD2|TRBJ2-2
CASSQVGMRTPGLAGGTGELFF
TGCGCCAGCAGCCAAGTGGGAATGCGAACACCCGGACTAGCGGGAGGGACGGGGGAGCTGTTTTTT
>TRBV12-2|.|.|TRBJ2-1
CASRFRGGEKENEQFF
TGTGCAAGTCGCTTCCGAGGGGGGGAGAAGGAAAATGAGCAGTTCTTC
>TRBV27|.|.|TRBJ1-6
CASSQNTGPNSPLHF
TGTGCCAGCAGTCAAAACACAGGGCCCAATTCACCCCTCCACTTT
>TRBV3-1/TRBV3-2|.|.|TRBJ2-1
CASSQVYGEQFF
TGTGCCAGCAGCCAAGTTTACGGTGAGCAGTTCTTC
>TRBV6-5|.|TRBD1|TRBJ1-1
CASSRDRGENTEAFF
TGTGCCAGCAGCAGGGACAGGGGGGAGAACACTGAAGCTTTCTTT
>TRBV7-2|.|TRBD2|TRBJ2-3
CASSFTSGPTDTQYF
TGTGCCAGCAGCTTTACTAGCGGCCCCACAGATACGCAGTATTTT
>TRBV7-9|.|.|TRBJ2-2
CASSLVTGSTGELFF
TGTGCCAGCAGCTTAGTTACAGGGAGCACCGGGGAGCTGTTTTTT
>TRBV3-1/TRBV3-2|.|.|TRBJ2-1
CASSQVSADIFYNEQFF
TGTGCCAGCAGCCAAGTTTCGGCAGACATATTTTACAATGAGCAGTTCTTC
>TRBV4-3|.|.|TRBJ2-3
CASSQRVWGGEGTDTQYF
TGCGCCAGCAGCCAAAGGGTTTGGGGGGGCGAGGGCACAGATACGCAGTATTTT
>TRBV19|.|.|TRBJ2-1
CASSSRLYIANEQFF
TGTGCCAGTAGTAGCCGACTGTACATAGCGAATGAGCAGTTCTTC
>TRBV6-4|.|TRBD1|TRBJ2-3
CASSDQAGQGADTQYF
TGTGCCAGCAGTGACCAGGCGGGACAGGGGGCAGATACGCAGTATTTT
>TRBV11-2|.|.|TRBJ2-3
CASSPASTDTQYF
TGTGCCAGCAGCCCAGCTAGCACAGATACGCAGTATTTT
>TRBV27|once|.|TRBJ1-1
CASSFLGTGLRRTEAFF
TGTGCCAGCAGTTTTTTAGGGACTGGTCTGAGGCGCACTGAAGCTTTCTTT
>TRBV11-3|.|TRBD2|TRBJ2-1
CASSLGGLAGGRANEQFF
TGTGCCAGCAGCTTAGGAGGACTAGCGGGAGGCCGCGCGAATGAGCAGTTCTTC
>TRBV7-9|.|.|TRBJ1-1
CASTPRGGNTEAFF
TGTGCCAGCACCCCAAGGGGCGGGAACACTGAAGCTTTCTTT
>TRBV2|few|.|TRBJ2-5
CASSATSQETQYF
TGTGCCAGCAGTGCTACAAGCCAAGAGACCCAGTACTTC
>TRBV7-2|.|.|TRBJ2-7
CASSLVGHEQYF
TGTGCCAGCAGCTTAGTTGGCCACGAGCAGTACTTC
>TRBV5-1|.|TRBD1|TRBJ2-1
CASSSRQGGYNEQFF
TGCGCCAGCAGCTCGAGACAGGGGGGGTACAATGAGCAGTTCTTC
>TRBV4-2|.|.|TRBJ2-7
CASSQDGGRYEQYF
TGTGCCAGCAGCCAAGATGGGGGAAGATACGAGCAGTACTTC
>TRBV14|.|.|TRBJ2-2
CASSQYAGLSTGELFF
TGTGCCAGCAGCCAGTATGCAGGGCTGAGCACCGGGGAGCTGTTTTTT
>TRBV5-1|.|.|TRBJ1-2
CASSFVTGLYGYTF
TGCGCCAGCAGCTTCGTGACAGGCCTTTATGGCTACACCTTC
>TRBV10-1|few|.|TRBJ2-7
CASSDGSAYEQYF
TGCGCCAGCAGCGATGGATCCGCCTACGAGCAGTACTTC
>TRBV4-2|.|.|TRBJ1-1
CASSQEQGPAFF
TGTGCCAGCAGCCAGGAACAGGGTCCAGCTTTCTTT
>TRBV24-1|few|.|TRBJ2-3
CATSDLVPTRTESTSTDTQYF
TGTGCCACCAGTGATTTGGTTCCCACCCGGACTGAGTCGACTAGCACAGATACGCAGTATTTT
>TRBV29-1|.|TRBD1|TRBJ1-3
CSVEVSPGQGAVGNTIYF
TGCAGCGTTGAAGTTTCCCCGGGACAGGGGGCGGTCGGAAACACCATATATTTT
>TRBV19|.|.|TRBJ1-1
CASSIGSTEAFF
TGTGCCAGTAGTATAGGTAGCACTGAAGCTTTCTTT